This T cell receptor beta chain emerged from a study of CD8 T cells in Susac syndrome. Study observations and caveats: The study's TCR sequencing and HLA analysis drew on a certain number of individuals. That number was acknowledged as relatively small.

A quantity of about 0.5 to 1 ug RNA underwent reverse transcription using random hexamers. Amplification of TCR beta CDR3 used immunoSEQ multiplex PCR across 54 Vbeta and 13 Jbeta. TCRdb called the immunoSEQ multiplex PCR reads again in MiXCR, with one record for every CDR3 protein. The sample shows 95,000 or so distinct CDR3 sequences, 90% to 95% of them seen only once. Sequencing of TCR beta drew on CD8+ and CD4+ T cells from blood. TEMRA cells were FACS-enriched, unlike CD8+ and CD4+ T cells, which were negatively isolated. The ends were cut back, 4 bases at V and 4 bases at J, with 18 bases in the middle. CDR3 length equals 15 residues. Germline V lookup: CDR1 SGHNT, CDR2 YYREEE (reference sequence). Comments on this clonotype: The antigen is undetermined.

The chain is built from TRBV5-4 and TRBJ2-7; D is possibly TRBD1 or TRBD2 (5 bases each). The origin of this receptor is a human donor in good health. The sequencing input was CD8+ T cells from PBMCs. The CDR3 spells CASSNGALEAYEQYF. The CDR3 nucleotides read TGTGCCAGCAGCAACGGGGCCCTAGAGGCTTACGAGCAGTACTTC.